This T cell receptor beta chain originates from a study of blood T cell repertoires in COVID-19. The overall study: Specimens from acute and convalescent COVID-19 originated in the United States, Italy and Spain. PBMCs, B-cell-depleted T cells, or T cells were the source of the cDNA or gDNA that made up the material.

V was trimmed by 3 bases and J by 4 bases, leaving 12 bases between them. In germline, CDR1 is KGHSH, CDR2 LQKENI. The CDR3 consists of 14 residues. Original handling: For nucleated cells, counts were estimated from reference gene primer amplification. TCRdb's table, derived via immunoSEQ multiplex PCR, lists solely in-frame clones and lacks some. The V and J calls and clone size are taken from that table; D and trimming were inferred from the DNA. Of about 330,000 clones listed, around 87% are singletons. This clone is a singleton in its sample. The sample comprised peripheral blood. The TCR comes from a woman between 50 and 59 years old with active or convalescent COVID-19. The chain joins TRBV18 to TRBJ2-5, with a tentative D call TRBD2 (7 bases). The CDR3 coding sequence is TGTGCCAGCTCACCGCGGGGGCAAAGAGAGACCCAGTACTTC. Translating gives CASSPRGQRETQYF.